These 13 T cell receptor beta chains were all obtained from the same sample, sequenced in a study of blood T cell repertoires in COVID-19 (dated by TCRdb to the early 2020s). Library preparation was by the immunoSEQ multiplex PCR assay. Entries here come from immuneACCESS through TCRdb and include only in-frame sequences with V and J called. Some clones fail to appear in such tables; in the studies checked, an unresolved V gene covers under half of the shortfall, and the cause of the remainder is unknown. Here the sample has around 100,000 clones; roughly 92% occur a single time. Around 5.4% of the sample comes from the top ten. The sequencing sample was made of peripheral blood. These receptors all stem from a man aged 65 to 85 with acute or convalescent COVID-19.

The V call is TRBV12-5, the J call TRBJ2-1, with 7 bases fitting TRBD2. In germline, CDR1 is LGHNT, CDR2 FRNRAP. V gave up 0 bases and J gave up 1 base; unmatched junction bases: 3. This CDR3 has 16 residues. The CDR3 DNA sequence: TGTGCTAGTGGTTTGGTACGGGAGGTATCCTACAATGAGCAGTTCTTC. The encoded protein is CASGLVREVSYNEQFF.

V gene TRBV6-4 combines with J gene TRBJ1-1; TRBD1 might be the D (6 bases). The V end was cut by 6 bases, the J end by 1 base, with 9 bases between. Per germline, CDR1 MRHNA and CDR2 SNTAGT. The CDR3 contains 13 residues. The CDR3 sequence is CASRIQGNTEAFF. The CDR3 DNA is TGTGCCAGCAGGATACAGGGGAACACTGAAGCTTTCTTT.

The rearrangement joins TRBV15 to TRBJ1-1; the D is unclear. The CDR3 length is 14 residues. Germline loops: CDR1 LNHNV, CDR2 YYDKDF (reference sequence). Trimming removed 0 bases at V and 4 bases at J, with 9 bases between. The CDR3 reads CATSRDFVSTEAFF. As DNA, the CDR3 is TGTGCCACCAGCAGAGACTTCGTTAGCACTGAAGCTTTCTTT.

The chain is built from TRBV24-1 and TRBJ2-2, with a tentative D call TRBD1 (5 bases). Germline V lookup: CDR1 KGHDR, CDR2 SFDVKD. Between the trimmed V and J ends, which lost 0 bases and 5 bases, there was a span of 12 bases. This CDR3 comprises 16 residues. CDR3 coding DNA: TGTGCCACCAGTGATTTGAGGGGAATGGGGACCGGGGAGCTGTTTTTT. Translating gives CATSDLRGMGTGELFF.

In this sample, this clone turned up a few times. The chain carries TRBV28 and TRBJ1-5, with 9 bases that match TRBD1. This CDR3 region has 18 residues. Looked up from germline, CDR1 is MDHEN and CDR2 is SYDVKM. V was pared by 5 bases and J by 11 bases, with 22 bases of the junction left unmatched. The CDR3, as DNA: TGTGCCAGCAGTCCGCCAACATACAGGGGGCGTAATATTAAGGCCCAGCATTTT. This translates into CASSPPTYRGRNIKAQHF.

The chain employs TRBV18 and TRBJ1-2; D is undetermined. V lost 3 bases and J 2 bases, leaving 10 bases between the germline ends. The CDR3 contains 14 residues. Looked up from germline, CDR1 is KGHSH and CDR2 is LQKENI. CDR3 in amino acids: CASSPIEGNYGYTF. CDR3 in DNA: TGTGCCAGCTCACCGATTGAGGGCAACTATGGCTACACCTTC.

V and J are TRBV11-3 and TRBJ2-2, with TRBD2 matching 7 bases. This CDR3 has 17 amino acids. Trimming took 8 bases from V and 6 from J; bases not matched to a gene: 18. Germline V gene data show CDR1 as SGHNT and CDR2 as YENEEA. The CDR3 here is CASVAVVGGGLPGELFF. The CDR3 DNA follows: TGTGCCAGCGTAGCGGTCGTTGGGGGAGGGCTTCCCGGGGAGCTGTTTTTT.

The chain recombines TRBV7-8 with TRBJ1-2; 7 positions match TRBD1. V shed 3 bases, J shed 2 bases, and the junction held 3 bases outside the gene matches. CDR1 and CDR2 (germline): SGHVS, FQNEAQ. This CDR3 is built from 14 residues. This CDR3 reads CASSFRGKNYGYTF. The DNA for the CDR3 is TGTGCCAGCAGCTTCAGGGGGAAGAACTATGGCTACACCTTC. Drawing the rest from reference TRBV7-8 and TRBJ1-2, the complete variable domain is GAGVSQSPRYKVAKRGQDVALRCDPISGHVSLFWYQQALGQGPEFLTYFQNEAQLDKSGLPSDRFFAERPEGSVSTLKIQRTQQEDSAVYLCASSFRGKNYGYTFGSGTRLTVV.

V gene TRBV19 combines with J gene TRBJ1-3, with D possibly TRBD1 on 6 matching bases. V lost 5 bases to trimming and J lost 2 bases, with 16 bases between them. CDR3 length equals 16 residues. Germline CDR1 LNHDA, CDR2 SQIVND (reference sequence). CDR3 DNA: TGTGCCAGTAGTGAGTGGGGGCGCTTTGCTGGAAACACCATATATTTT. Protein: CASSEWGRFAGNTIYF.

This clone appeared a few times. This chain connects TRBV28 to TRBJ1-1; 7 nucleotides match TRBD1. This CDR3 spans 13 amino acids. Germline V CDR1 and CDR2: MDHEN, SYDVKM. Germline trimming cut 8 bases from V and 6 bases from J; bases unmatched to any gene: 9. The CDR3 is CASGVGTEAEAFF. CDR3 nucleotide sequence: TGTGCCAGCGGGGTCGGGACAGAGGCTGAAGCTTTCTTT.

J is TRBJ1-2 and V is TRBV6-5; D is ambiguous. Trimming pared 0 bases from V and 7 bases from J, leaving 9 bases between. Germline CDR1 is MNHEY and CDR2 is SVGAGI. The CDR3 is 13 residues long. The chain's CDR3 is CASSYSIGLGYTF. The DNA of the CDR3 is TGTGCCAGCAGTTACTCGATCGGACTTGGCTACACCTTC.

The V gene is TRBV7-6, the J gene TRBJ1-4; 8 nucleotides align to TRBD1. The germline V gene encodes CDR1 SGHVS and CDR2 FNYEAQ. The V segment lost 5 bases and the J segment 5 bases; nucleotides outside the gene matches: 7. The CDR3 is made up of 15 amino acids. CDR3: CASSLNRGANEKLFF. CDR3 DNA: TGTGCCAGCAGCCTAAACAGGGGGGCGAATGAAAAACTGTTTTTT.

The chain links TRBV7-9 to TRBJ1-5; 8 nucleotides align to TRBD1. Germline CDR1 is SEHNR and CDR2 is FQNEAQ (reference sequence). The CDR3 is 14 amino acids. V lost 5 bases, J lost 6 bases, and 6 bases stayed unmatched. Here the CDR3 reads CASSIGQGSQPQHF. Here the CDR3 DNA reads TGTGCCAGCAGCATTGGACAGGGTAGTCAGCCCCAGCATTTT.